The 19 T cell receptor beta chains reported below all come from one sample, sequenced in a study of shared clonotypes between healthy human individuals. Only in-frame clones appear in the TCRdb table, and some are missing; sequencing was by immunoSEQ multiplex PCR. Among about 1 million clones listed, about 75% were seen once. The sequencing input was memory CD4+ T cells sorted from blood. Subset meaning: CD45RA-negative fraction. Receptors originate from a man between 18 and 29 years old in good health.

The chain couples TRBV5-1 to TRBJ2-1; 8 bases are a match to TRBD2. The CDR3 sequence is 17 residues long. The J segment lost 2 bases and the V segment lost 0 bases, leaving 7 bases of the junction unmatched. Germline V gives CDR1 SGHRS, CDR2 YFSETQ. CDR3: CASSLELQRGTYNEQFF. CDR3 nucleotide sequence: TGCGCCAGCAGCTTGGAACTGCAGCGGGGGACCTACAATGAGCAGTTCTTC. Full variable domain (remainder filled in from reference TRBV5-1 and TRBJ2-1): KAGVTQTPRYLIKTRGQQVTLSCSPISGHRSVSWYQQTPGQGLQFLFEYFSETQRNKGNFPGRFSGRQFSNSRSEMNVSTLELGDSALYLCASSLELQRGTYNEQFFGPGTRLTVL.

This chain joins TRBV19 and TRBJ1-3; the match to TRBD1 covers 8 bases. The V gene end was trimmed by 3 bases and the J gene end by 2 bases; junction bases not matched to a gene: 3. CDR1 LNHDA and CDR2 SQIVND come from the germline V gene (reference sequence). There are 15 residues in the CDR3. In DNA form, the CDR3 reads TGTGCCAGTAGTATTCAACAGGGGGCTGGAAACACCATATATTTT. Encoded protein: CASSIQQGAGNTIYF.

This clone was found many times. The genes are TRBV2 and TRBJ1-3; D gene ambiguous. The germline CDR1 and CDR2 sequences are SNHLY and FYNNEI. The CDR3 length is 12 residues. V shed 6 bases and J shed 2 bases, with 5 bases lying between them. CDR3 coding DNA: TGTGCCAGCAGGCTCGCTGGAAACACCATATATTTT. It encodes CASRLAGNTIYF.

The chain links TRBV7-2 to TRBJ2-3, with D unclear. Trimming cost V 6 bases and J 2 bases, with 6 bases left between them. Germline V gene lookup returns CDR1 SGHTA and CDR2 FQGNSA. The CDR3 runs 12 residues. The CDR3 sequence is CASRTVTDTQYF. Written as DNA, the CDR3 is TGTGCCAGCAGGACCGTCACAGATACGCAGTATTTT.

With regard to this clone: Other DNA sequences in the same sample also yield this CDR3. The V gene is TRBV5-1, the J gene TRBJ2-5; D call uncertain. The CDR3 is 14 amino acids. V was cut by 0 bases and J by 5 bases, with 11 bases left in between. Germline CDR1 SGHRS, CDR2 YFSETQ. The CDR3 here is CASSLERVGETQYF. CDR3 DNA: TGCGCCAGCAGCTTGGAGAGAGTAGGGGAGACCCAGTACTTC.

The sample holds a few counts of this clone. The CDR3: CAWSVLTRLTDTQYF. As DNA, the CDR3 is TGTGCCTGGAGTGTACTGACTAGATTGACAGATACGCAGTATTTT. This chain links TRBV30 with TRBJ2-3; possibly TRBD2 for D (6 bases). CDR1 is GTSNPN and CDR2 is SVGIG in the germline V gene (reference sequence). The ends were cut back, 0 bases at V and 3 bases at J, with 13 bases in the middle. The CDR3 has 15 amino acids.

The chain recombines TRBV7-2 with TRBJ1-2; no clear D. Germline CDR1 is SGHTA and CDR2 is FQGNSA. V was cut by 2 bases and J by 8 bases, with 9 bases left in between. The CDR3 runs 12 residues. The CDR3 reads CASSLMGRGYTF. The CDR3 nucleotides are TGTGCCAGCAGCTTAATGGGGAGGGGCTACACCTTC.

This chain uses TRBV6-5 with TRBJ1-2, with D perhaps TRBD1 (5 bases). The V end was cut by 4 bases, the J end by 6 bases, with 9 bases between. CDR3 length: 12 amino acids. Germline-derived CDR1 and CDR2 are MNHEY and SVGAGI. DNA for the CDR3: TGTGCCAGCAGTTTGTCCAGGGATGGCTACACCTTC. Translation: CASSLSRDGYTF.

Comment on this clone: The same CDR3 also results from other DNA sequences found in this sample. The V call is TRBV5-1, the J call TRBJ2-5, with TRBD1 matching over 7 bases. Germline loops: CDR1 SGHRS, CDR2 YFSETQ. This CDR3 region has 14 residues. With 2 bases clipped from V and 1 base from J, the junction kept 2 bases outside the gene matches. CDR3 residues: CASSLGTAQETQYF. CDR3 coding DNA: TGCGCCAGCAGCTTAGGGACAGCCCAAGAGACCCAGTACTTC.

This clone was seen a handful of times. The chain has TRBV19 and TRBJ2-7; 8 positions match TRBD1. Germline V gene data show CDR1 as LNHDA and CDR2 as SQIVND (reference sequence). Trimming at V came to 5 bases and at J to 2 bases, leaving 8 bases not matched to a gene. The CDR3 runs 15 residues. The CDR3 coding sequence is TGTGCCAGTAGTTACCAAGGACAGGGAACCTACGAGCAGTACTTC. The encoded protein is CASSYQGQGTYEQYF.

A remark on this clone: Different DNA sequences within this sample yield the same CDR3. The chain is built from TRBV7-2 and TRBJ2-1, with D unresolved. CDR1 SGHTA and CDR2 FQGNSA come from the germline V gene. The CDR3 extends over 15 amino acids. The ends were cut back, 0 bases at V and 2 bases at J, with 8 bases in the middle. The chain's CDR3 is CASSLARGTYNEQFF. CDR3 DNA: TGTGCCAGCAGCTTAGCACGTGGCACCTACAATGAGCAGTTCTTC.

This chain's CDR3 is CASSLDSYSGAFF. The CDR3 nucleotides are TGTGCCAGCAGCTTAGATTCCTATTCAGGAGCTTTCTTT. The V gene is TRBV11-2, the J gene TRBJ1-1; no definite D call. Trimming took 0 bases from V and 10 from J, leaving 12 bases between them. Germline lookup yields CDR1 SGHAT and CDR2 FQNNGV. CDR3 size: 13 residues.

The V call is TRBV9, the J call TRBJ1-3; D ambiguous. CDR3 length: 14 amino acids. Germline CDR1 is SGDLS and CDR2 is YYNGEE. Trimming shortened V by 0 bases and J by 2 bases, and 6 bases separated the two germline ends. For the CDR3, the DNA is TGTGCCAGCAGCGTAGCCCGTACTGGAAACACCATATATTTT. Protein: CASSVARTGNTIYF.

This clone was seen at least ten times. The V gene is TRBV15, the J gene TRBJ1-2; 8 bases map to TRBD1. V lost 4 bases to trimming and J lost 6 bases; unmatched junction nucleotides: 10. Germline-derived CDR1 and CDR2 are LNHNV and YYDKDF (reference sequence). The CDR3 runs 15 residues. Written as DNA, the CDR3 is TGTGCCACCAGCACGCCAGGGGGCCCTCAACATGGCTACACCTTC. Its protein is CATSTPGGPQHGYTF.

This clone was counted once. V usage is TRBV7-3 and J usage is TRBJ2-5; the match to TRBD1 covers 9 bases. V gave up 2 bases and J gave up 4 bases; unmatched junction bases: 14. The CDR3 covers 18 residues. Germline assignment: CDR1 SGHTA and CDR2 FQGTGA. The CDR3 DNA follows: TGTGCCAGCAGCTTAGGGGACAGGGATGGATTTGCTGGAGAGACCCAGTACTTC. This translates into CASSLGDRDGFAGETQYF.

This clone was seen only a few times. J is TRBJ1-1 and V is TRBV30; possible D gene TRBD1, 5 bases. The germline V gene has CDR1 GTSNPN and CDR2 SVGIG (reference sequence). The CDR3 runs 13 residues. Trimming removed 0 bases at V and 9 bases at J, with 14 bases between. This chain's CDR3 is CAWSVVGGGKAFF. CDR3 DNA: TGTGCCTGGAGTGTCGTCGGGGGGGGTAAAGCTTTCTTT. The full variable domain, its missing parts supplied by reference TRBV30 and TRBJ1-1, is SQTIHQWPATLVQPVGSPLSLECTVEGTSNPNLYWYRQAAGRGLQLLFYSVGIGQISSEVPQNLSASRPQDRQFILSSKKLLLSDSGFYLCAWSVVGGGKAFFGQGTRLTVV.

J is TRBJ1-1 and V is TRBV6-6; 7 bases are a match to TRBD1. Germline V CDR1 and CDR2: MNHNY, SVGAGI (reference sequence). The CDR3 has 15 residues. After removal of 3 bases from V and 2 bases from J, the junction contained 6 bases not matched to a gene. The CDR3 here is CASSYLRGKNTEAFF. The CDR3 coding sequence is TGTGCCAGCAGTTATCTCAGGGGGAAAAACACTGAAGCTTTCTTT.

This clone was recorded only once. This specimen includes other DNA sequences encoding the same CDR3. The chain recombines TRBV5-1 with TRBJ1-5; D is unresolved. This CDR3 contains 15 residues. V was clipped by 0 bases and J by 2 bases, with 9 bases between them. CDR1 is SGHRS, CDR2 YFSETQ, per germline. This CDR3 is CASSLEGLGNQPQHF. Written as DNA, the CDR3 is TGCGCCAGCAGCTTGGAGGGTCTTGGCAATCAGCCCCAGCATTTT.

This sequence joins TRBV4-2 and TRBJ2-2, with 7 bases aligning to TRBD2. Germline CDR1 is LGHNA and CDR2 is YNFKEQ. Trimming took 5 bases from V and 2 from J; bases not matched to a gene: 5. The CDR3 has 15 residues. This CDR3 is CASSGRAGNTGELFF. DNA of the CDR3: TGTGCCAGCAGCGGGAGGGCGGGAAACACCGGGGAGCTGTTTTTT.